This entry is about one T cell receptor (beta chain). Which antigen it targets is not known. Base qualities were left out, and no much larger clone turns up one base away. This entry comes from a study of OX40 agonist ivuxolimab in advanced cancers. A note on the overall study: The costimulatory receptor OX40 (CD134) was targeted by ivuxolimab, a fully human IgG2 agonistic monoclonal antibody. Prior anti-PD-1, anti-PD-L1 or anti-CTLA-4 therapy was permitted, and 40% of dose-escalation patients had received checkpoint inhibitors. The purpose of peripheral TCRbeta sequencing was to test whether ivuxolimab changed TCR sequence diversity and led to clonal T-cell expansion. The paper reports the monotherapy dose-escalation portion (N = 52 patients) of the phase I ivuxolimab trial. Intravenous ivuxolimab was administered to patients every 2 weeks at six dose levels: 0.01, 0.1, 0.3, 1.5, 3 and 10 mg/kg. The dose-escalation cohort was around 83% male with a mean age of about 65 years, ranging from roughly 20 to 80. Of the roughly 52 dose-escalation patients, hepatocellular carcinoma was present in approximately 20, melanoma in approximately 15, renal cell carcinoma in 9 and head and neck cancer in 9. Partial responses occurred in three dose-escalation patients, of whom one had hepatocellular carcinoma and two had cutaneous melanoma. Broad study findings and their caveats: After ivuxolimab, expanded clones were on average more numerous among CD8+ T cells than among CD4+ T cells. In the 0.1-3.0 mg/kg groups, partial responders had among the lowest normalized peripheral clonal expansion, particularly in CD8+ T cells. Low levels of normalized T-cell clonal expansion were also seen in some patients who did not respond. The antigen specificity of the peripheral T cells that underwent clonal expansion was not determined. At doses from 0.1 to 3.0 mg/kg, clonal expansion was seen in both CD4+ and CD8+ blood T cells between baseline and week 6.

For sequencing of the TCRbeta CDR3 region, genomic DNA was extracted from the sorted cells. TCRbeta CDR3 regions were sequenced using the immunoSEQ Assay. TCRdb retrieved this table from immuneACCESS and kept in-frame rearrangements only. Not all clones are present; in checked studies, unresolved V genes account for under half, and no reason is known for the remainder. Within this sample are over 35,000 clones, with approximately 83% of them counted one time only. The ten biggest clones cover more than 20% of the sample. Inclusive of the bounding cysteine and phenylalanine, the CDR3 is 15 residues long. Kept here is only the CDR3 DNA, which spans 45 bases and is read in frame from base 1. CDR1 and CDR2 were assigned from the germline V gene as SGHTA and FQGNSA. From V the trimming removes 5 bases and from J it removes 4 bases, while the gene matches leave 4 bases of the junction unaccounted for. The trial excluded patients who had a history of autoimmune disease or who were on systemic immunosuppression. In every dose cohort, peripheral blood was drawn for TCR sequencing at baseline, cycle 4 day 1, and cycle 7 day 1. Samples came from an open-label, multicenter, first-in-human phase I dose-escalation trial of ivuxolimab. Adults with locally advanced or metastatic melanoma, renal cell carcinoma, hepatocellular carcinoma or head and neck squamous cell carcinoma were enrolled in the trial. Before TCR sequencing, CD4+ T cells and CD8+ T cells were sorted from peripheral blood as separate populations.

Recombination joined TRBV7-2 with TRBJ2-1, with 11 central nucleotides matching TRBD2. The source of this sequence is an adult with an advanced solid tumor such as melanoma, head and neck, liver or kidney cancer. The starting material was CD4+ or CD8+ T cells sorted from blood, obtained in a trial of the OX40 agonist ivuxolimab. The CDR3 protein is CASSPPSGGYNEQFF. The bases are TGTGCCAGCAGCCCCCCTAGCGGGGGGTACAATGAGCAGTTCTTC. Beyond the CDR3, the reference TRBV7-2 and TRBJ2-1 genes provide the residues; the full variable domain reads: GAGVSQSPSNKVTEKGKDVELRCDPISGHTALYWYRQSLGQGLEFLIYFQGNSAPDKSGLPSDRFSAERTGGSVSTLTIQRTQQEDSAVYLCASSPPSGGYNEQFFGPGTRLTVL.